This TCR beta chain was identified in a study of neurological immune-mediated disorders. The authors produced cDNA by 5'RACE using 10-nucleotide random UMIs. Using its own MiXCR run on the 5' RACE reads, TCRdb lists one record per CDR3 protein. The sample has 60,000 to 85,000 distinct CDR3 sequences; roughly 4.8% are singletons. Source material was 2 million unsorted PBMCs, stored at -80 °C in RNAlater. This clonotype was recorded many times. The antigen is not known. The V gene's germline CDR1 is DFQATT and CDR2 SNEGSKA (reference sequence). The length of the CDR3 is 14 residues. After removal of 6 bases from V and 2 bases from J, the junction contained 3 bases not matched to a gene. Study conclusions and caveats: Whereas HTLV-1-associated myelopathy showed the most TCR clonal expansion, multiple sclerosis showed the least, with levels below those of healthy controls. One related-CDR3 cluster, which may be a signature, held the repertoires of 18 of 34 multiple sclerosis patients after phylogenetic grouping.

The sample consisted of PBMCs. The receptor was derived from a woman in her 70s with multiple sclerosis. The rearrangement uses TRBV20-1 and TRBJ2-6; 8 bases are shared with TRBD1. This CDR3 is CSAETGAGANVLTF. The CDR3 region has the DNA TGCAGTGCGGAGACAGGGGCTGGGGCCAACGTCCTGACTTTC.